This T cell receptor beta chain is drawn from a study of cytomegalovirus exposure and HLA in healthy donors. The study's findings and limits: Rare sequences made up most TCRs, while some public TCRs were found in many donors. HLA allele associations emerged for 15,000 to 20,000 TCR beta sequences in a later analysis, at 0.05 false discovery rate.

Regarding this clone: The antigen is unknown.

Primers included in the PCR were 60 Vbeta and 13 Jbeta primers. Here immunoSEQ multiplex PCR was the method, and the copy in TCRdb shows in-frame clones only, minus some. The sample includes about 180,000 clones, about 79% of them seen just once. The CDR3 has 14 residues. The V end was cut by 7 bases, the J end by 5 bases, with 15 bases between. Germline values: CDR1 LNHDA, CDR2 SQIVND (reference sequence). The specimen was PBMCs. This clonotype originated in a girl under 10 years old in good health and CMV-seropositive. V and J are TRBV19 and TRBJ2-1; D remains unclear. CDR3: CASTQTRLHNEQFF. The CDR3 nucleotides are TGTGCCAGTACTCAAACACGACTGCACAATGAGCAGTTCTTC.